The 2 T cell receptor beta chains below come from one sample, sequenced in a study of blood T cell repertoires in COVID-19. Here immunoSEQ multiplex PCR was the method, and the copy in TCRdb shows in-frame clones only, minus some. The data show fewer than 350,000 clones, 75% to 90% seen once. The sample consisted of PBMCs or T cells enriched from blood (not recorded which). Source of these receptors: a woman aged 50 to 65 who had recovered from COVID-19.

J is TRBJ2-2 and V is TRBV7-3; 7 bases line up with TRBD1. Per germline, CDR1 SGHTA and CDR2 FQGTGA. J gave up 1 base and V 5 bases, and 4 bases lay outside the gene matches. The CDR3 loop spans 15 amino acids. The CDR3, as DNA: TGTGCCAGCAGCGCAACAGGGGTGAACACCGGGGAGCTGTTTTTT. It codes for CASSATGVNTGELFF. The full variable domain, rest sourced from reference TRBV7-3 and TRBJ2-2, is GAGVSQTPSNKVTEKGKYVELRCDPISGHTALYWYRQSLGQGPEFLIYFQGTGAADDSGLPNDRFFAVRPEGSVSTLKIQRTERGDSAVYLCASSATGVNTGELFFGEGSRLTVL.

This rearrangement joins TRBV7-9 to TRBJ2-1; 7 nucleotides agree with TRBD2. Germline V CDR1 and CDR2: SEHNR, FQNEAQ (reference sequence). V shed 0 bases and J 4 bases; nucleotides not matched to a gene: 6. The CDR3 covers 16 residues. The CDR3 region has the DNA TGTGCCAGCAGCTTAGCTGAACTAGCGAGATACAATGAGCAGTTCTTC. As protein: CASSLAELARYNEQFF.